What follows are 25 T cell receptor beta chains derived from one specimen sequenced in a study of T cells after posttransplantation cyclophosphamide. The assay was immunoSEQ multiplex PCR, and TCRdb's table has in-frame clones only and misses some. This repertoire holds tens of thousands of clones, and none appear only once. Sequenced material: PBMCs. Every receptor here comes from a man aged 40-55 years in good health, CMV-negative, and a related stem cell transplant donor.

This clone was counted a few times. The chain uses TRBV10-3 and TRBJ2-3, with 10 bases aligning to TRBD2. J gave up 2 bases and V 0 bases, and 5 bases lay outside the gene matches. The germline gives CDR1 ENHRY, CDR2 SYGVKD. The CDR3 contains 17 residues. The CDR3 here is CAISESASGGATDTQYF. DNA for the CDR3: TGTGCCATCAGTGAGTCGGCTAGCGGGGGAGCCACAGATACGCAGTATTTT.

This clone has ten or more counts. The chain employs TRBV4-1 and TRBJ2-1; 7 bases are shared with TRBD1. Germline CDR1 reads MGHRA; CDR2 reads YSYEKL. The junction had 15 bases not matched to a gene; V was cut back by 0 bases and J by 7 bases. The length of the CDR3 is 18 residues. The CDR3 DNA sequence: TGCGCCAGCAGCCAAGATCGGCCGACAGGGCGGTCGATGAATGAGCAGTTCTTC. Translated, it gives CASSQDRPTGRSMNEQFF.

This clone was seen only a few times. J is TRBJ1-1 and V is TRBV10-1, with D perhaps matching TRBD1 (6 bases). The V and J ends lost 6 bases and 2 bases respectively, with 16 bases between them. There are 15 residues in the CDR3. The germline CDR1 and CDR2 sequences are WNHNN and SYGVQD (reference sequence). CDR3 loop: CASREGGLGNTEAFF. The DNA for the CDR3 is TGCGCCAGCAGAGAAGGGGGTTTAGGAAACACTGAAGCTTTCTTT.

The chain employs TRBV4-2 and TRBJ2-1; 9 bases align to TRBD2. Germline CDR1 and CDR2: LGHNA and YNFKEQ. J gave up 5 bases and V 3 bases, and 5 bases lay outside the gene matches. This CDR3 spans 15 amino acids. The CDR3 sequence: CASSQSAGGNNEQFF. CDR3 coding DNA: TGTGCCAGCAGCCAGTCAGCGGGGGGCAACAATGAGCAGTTCTTC.

This chain connects TRBV15 to TRBJ2-1; 11 bases are shared with TRBD2. The CDR3 totals 16 residues. Germline V gives CDR1 LNHNV, CDR2 YYDKDF (reference sequence). V dropped 4 bases and J dropped 0; count of bases not matched to a gene: 2. Here the CDR3 DNA reads TGTGCCACCAGCACGACTAGCGGGATCTCCTACAATGAGCAGTTCTTC. Residues: CATSTTSGISYNEQFF.

This clone was seen repeatedly, ten times or more. The rearrangement joins TRBV10-3 to TRBJ2-2; tentatively, D is TRBD2 (6 bases). V lost 5 bases to trimming and J lost 3 bases, with 10 bases between them. The germline gives CDR1 ENHRY, CDR2 SYGVKD. The CDR3 is 14 residues long. CDR3 sequence: CAISPTSYTGELFF. The CDR3 DNA is TGTGCCATCAGTCCGACTAGTTACACCGGGGAGCTGTTTTTT.

This clone was detected ten times or more. This rearrangement joins TRBV27 to TRBJ2-7, with 12 bases that match TRBD2. Germline V CDR1 and CDR2: MNHEY, SMNVEV (reference sequence). The CDR3 loop spans 14 amino acids. V shed 5 bases, J shed 3 bases, and the junction held 2 bases outside the gene matches. CDR3 DNA sequence: TGTGCCAGCAGTGGACTAGCGGGAATCTACGAGCAGTACTTC. It translates to CASSGLAGIYEQYF.

This clone has a count of ten or more. An end of the junction differs from the germline gene, which may be a read error. V is TRBV7-7 and J is TRBJ2-1; TRBD1 matches 7 bases. This CDR3 has 15 amino acids. The V gene's germline CDR1 is SSHAT and CDR2 FNYEAQ (reference sequence). The CDR3 DNA is TGTGCTAGCAGCTTAGGCGAGGGACAGTACAATGAGCAGTTCTTC. Protein sequence: CASSLGEGQYNEQFF.

The V and J genes are TRBV9 and TRBJ1-3; unclear D gene. The germline V gene has CDR1 SGDLS and CDR2 YYNGEE. The CDR3 runs 16 residues. Between the trimmed V and J ends, which lost 0 bases and 2 bases, there was a span of 12 bases. This CDR3 reads CASSVGLEVAGNTIYF. For the CDR3, the DNA is TGTGCCAGCAGCGTAGGGTTGGAGGTGGCTGGAAACACCATATATTTT. The whole variable domain, remainder taken from reference TRBV9 and TRBJ1-3, is DSGVTQTPKHLITATGQRVTLRCSPRSGDLSVYWYQQSLDQGLQFLIQYYNGEERAKGNILERFSAQQFPDLHSELNLSSLELGDSALYFCASSVGLEVAGNTIYFGEGSWLTVV.

J is TRBJ1-2 and V is TRBV6-1; tentative D call: TRBD1 (5 bases). The CDR3 covers 16 residues. V lost 0 bases, J lost 8 bases, and 19 bases lay in between. From germline, CDR1 is MNHNS and CDR2 SASEGT. In nucleotides, the CDR3 is TGTGCCAGCAGTGAAGCACGGCGGGGGAGAGGAAGAGGCTACACCTTC. Its protein product is CASSEARRGRGRGYTF.

This clone was seen at least ten times. The chain recombines TRBV2 with TRBJ1-6, with a possible D match to TRBD1 (6 bases). Trimming cost V 6 bases and J 10 bases, with 13 bases left between them. The CDR3 has 13 residues. Germline CDR1 and CDR2: SNHLY and FYNNEI. CDR3: CASRPGEGSPLHF. CDR3 nucleotide sequence: TGTGCCAGCAGACCAGGGGAGGGATCACCCCTCCACTTT.

The V gene is TRBV9, the J gene TRBJ2-5; D remains unclear. Trimming cost V 5 bases and J 1 base, with 12 bases left between them. This CDR3 region has 14 residues. CDR1 SGDLS and CDR2 YYNGEE come from the germline V gene. The CDR3 here is CASRKSAPQETQYF. The CDR3, as DNA: TGTGCCAGCAGAAAAAGCGCCCCCCAAGAGACCCAGTACTTC.

CDR3 in DNA: TGTGCCAGCAGCGTAGCGGGGGGACAAGAGACCCAGTACTTC. Amino acid sequence: CASSVAGGQETQYF. This chain uses TRBV9 with TRBJ2-5, with 7 positions matching TRBD2. The CDR3 contains 14 residues. Germline trimming cut 0 bases from V and 2 bases from J; bases unmatched to any gene: 1. The germline V gene encodes CDR1 SGDLS and CDR2 YYNGEE.

This clone was seen only a few times. The chain is built from TRBV12-5 and TRBJ2-7, with D unresolved. V was cut by 1 base and J by 2 bases, with 6 bases left in between. CDR1 and CDR2 from the germline V gene are LGHNT and FRNRAP. CDR3 length equals 13 residues. The chain's CDR3 is CASGLAVTYEQYF. The CDR3 DNA is TGTGCTAGTGGTTTGGCGGTAACCTACGAGCAGTACTTC. The complete variable domain, with remaining parts taken from reference TRBV12-5 and TRBJ2-7, reads DARVTQTPRHKVTEMGQEVTMRCQPILGHNTVFWYRQTMMQGLELLAYFRNRAPLDDSGMPKDRFSAEMPDATLATLKIQPSEPRDSAVYFCASGLAVTYEQYFGPGTRLTVT.

This clone appeared many times. V and J are TRBV6-4 and TRBJ2-3, with 8 bases fitting TRBD2. Germline V gene data show CDR1 as MRHNA and CDR2 as SNTAGT. CDR3 length equals 16 residues. After removal of 5 bases from V and 0 bases from J, the junction contained 7 bases not matched to a gene. The CDR3, as DNA: TGTGCCAGCAGTCCCATAGCGGGGCCTAGCACAGATACGCAGTATTTT. Its protein product is CASSPIAGPSTDTQYF.

This clone was found a few times. The chain is built from TRBV27 and TRBJ2-6, with a possible D match to TRBD1 (5 bases). The germline V gene encodes CDR1 MNHEY and CDR2 SMNVEV (reference sequence). Deletions cut 2 bases from V and 0 bases from J, with 8 bases between. This CDR3 is built from 16 residues. CDR3 nucleotides: TGTGCCAGCAGTTTAATTGGGGCCTCTGGGGCCAACGTCCTGACTTTC. This gives the protein CASSLIGASGANVLTF.

This clone has just a few counts. Its ends do not fully match the called genes, so a read error is possible. The gene calls are TRBV6-1 and TRBJ1-2; tentative D call: TRBD1 (6 bases). Germline assignment: CDR1 MNHNS and CDR2 SASEGT. This CDR3 is built from 13 residues. The CDR3 here is CVSSQVRGGGYTF. CDR3 sequence (DNA): TGTGTCAGCAGTCAAGTCAGGGGTGGTGGCTACACCTTC.

This chain links TRBV7-7 with TRBJ2-7; tentatively, D is TRBD1 (5 bases). V lost 1 base and J lost 0, with 13 bases in between. The CDR3 length is 16 residues. Germline CDR1 is SSHAT and CDR2 is FNYEAQ (reference sequence). CDR3 in amino acids: CASSLDRNRSSYEQYF. The DNA for the CDR3 is TGTGCCAGCAGCTTAGATCGGAACAGGAGCTCCTACGAGCAGTACTTC.

The rearrangement links TRBV2 to TRBJ2-3, with a tentative D call TRBD2 (6 bases). Trimming took 6 bases from V and 0 from J, leaving 10 bases between them. In germline, CDR1 is SNHLY, CDR2 FYNNEI. The CDR3 extends over 14 amino acids. The CDR3 DNA reads as TGTGCCAGCAGGGAGGGGCGGAGCACAGATACGCAGTATTTT. Its translation is CASREGRSTDTQYF.

This clone appeared many times. The chain combines TRBV19 with TRBJ2-1; weak D call: TRBD2 (5 bases). In germline, CDR1 is LNHDA, CDR2 SQIVND (reference sequence). Trimming stripped 7 bases from V and 6 bases from J, with 13 bases between. This CDR3 is 13 amino acids long. DNA for the CDR3: TGTGCCAGTAACCACGGGGAGATCAATGAGCAGTTCTTC. Translated: CASNHGEINEQFF.

This clone appeared many times. The chain uses TRBV5-1 and TRBJ1-4; 8 bases line up with TRBD1. Trimming removed 2 bases from V and 7 bases from J; junction bases left unmatched: 7. Germline V gene lookup returns CDR1 SGHRS and CDR2 YFSETQ. The CDR3 loop spans 15 amino acids. The CDR3 sequence: CASSFRQGLSEKLFF. As DNA, the CDR3 is TGCGCCAGCAGCTTTCGACAGGGGCTAAGTGAAAAACTGTTTTTT.

The chain links TRBV5-1 to TRBJ2-2, with D possibly matching TRBD1 (5 bases). From germline, CDR1 is SGHRS and CDR2 YFSETQ. The CDR3 spans 14 residues. V lost 0 bases, J lost 6 bases, and 9 bases lay in between. This chain's CDR3 is CASSLGQIAGELFF. The CDR3 nucleotides read TGCGCCAGCAGCTTGGGACAGATTGCCGGGGAGCTGTTTTTT. Full variable domain (rest looked up from reference TRBV5-1 and TRBJ2-2): KAGVTQTPRYLIKTRGQQVTLSCSPISGHRSVSWYQQTPGQGLQFLFEYFSETQRNKGNFPGRFSGRQFSNSRSEMNVSTLELGDSALYLCASSLGQIAGELFFGEGSRLTVL.

There are many counts of this clone. The rearrangement links TRBV12-5 to TRBJ1-5; 10 nucleotides agree with TRBD1. The V gene end was trimmed by 6 bases and the J gene end by 4 bases; junction bases not matched to a gene: 6. The CDR3 covers 15 residues. Germline values: CDR1 LGHNT, CDR2 FRNRAP. CDR3 DNA sequence: TGTGCTAGTGGCTTTACGGGACAGGGGAATCAGCCCCAGCATTTT. Translation gives CASGFTGQGNQPQHF.

This clone showed up many times. The V gene is TRBV27, the J gene TRBJ2-1; 9 nucleotides match TRBD1. The CDR3 is made up of 15 amino acids. J gave up 6 bases and V 2 bases, and 5 bases lay outside the gene matches. From germline, CDR1 is MNHEY and CDR2 SMNVEV (reference sequence). The CDR3 sequence: CASSLRDRVSNEQFF. In DNA form, the CDR3 reads TGTGCCAGCAGTTTACGGGACAGGGTCTCCAATGAGCAGTTCTTC.

The sample holds a few counts of this clone. The chain carries TRBV5-1 and TRBJ2-5, with 10 bases aligning to TRBD2. Per the germline V gene, CDR1 is SGHRS and CDR2 is YFSETQ. The CDR3 totals 17 residues. The J segment lost 4 bases and the V segment lost 2 bases, leaving 11 bases of the junction unmatched. The CDR3 DNA reads TGCGCCAGCAGCTTTAGACTAGCGGGTCTAAAGGGAGAGACCCAGTACTTC. Translating it yields CASSFRLAGLKGETQYF.